This TCR beta chain was profiled in a study of human T cells and chemical hapten exposure. The CDR3 is 11 residues long. Germline V CDR1 and CDR2: SQVTM, ANQGSEA. Deletions cut 7 bases from V and 2 bases from J, with 9 bases between. As for time point: patch test 2, 6 weeks after DPC sensitization. Treatment meaning: therapeutic diphenylcyclopropenone sensitization with weekly scalp DPC. TCRdb analysed the RACE reads with MiXCR anew, one entry per CDR3 protein. Seen here are about 84,000 distinct CDR3 sequences, under 11% observed once, and the top ten hold 4% to 5.5%. This TCR came from a woman in her fifties or sixties with alopecia areata. Some clones in this sample may be carry-over from other donors' samples. This sample comprised whole blood, obtained in connection with sensitization to the hapten diphenylcyclopropenone (DPC). The rearrangement uses TRBV29-1 and TRBJ2-7, with a tentative D call TRBD1 (6 bases). The CDR3 nucleotides read TGCAGCGCCAGGGGTGCCTACGAGCAGTACTTC. This gives the protein CSARGAYEQYF.